The clone carrying this T cell receptor (beta chain) was counted only a few times. The table came from immunoSEQ multiplex PCR; TCRdb's copy has only in-frame clones and leaves some out. This table has about 5,000 clones, about 26% appearing once. The data were taken from a study of sequential checkpoint blockade in melanoma. CDR3 size: 15 residues. Germline-derived CDR1 and CDR2 are SGHNT and YENEEA. J was trimmed by 4 bases and V by 4 bases; bases with no gene match: 5. Noted treatment: randomized to nivolumab then ipilimumab (arm A) or the reverse (arm B). The clonotype originates from a human donor with melanoma. The chain couples TRBV11-3 to TRBJ2-5; 11 bases agree with TRBD1. The sequences come from tumor tissue (inferred from file names), collected from a patient given nivolumab and ipilimumab in sequence. As DNA, the CDR3 is TGTGCCAGCAGCTCCCGGACAGGGGGCCGAGAGACCCAGTACTTC. The encoded protein is CASSSRTGGRETQYF.